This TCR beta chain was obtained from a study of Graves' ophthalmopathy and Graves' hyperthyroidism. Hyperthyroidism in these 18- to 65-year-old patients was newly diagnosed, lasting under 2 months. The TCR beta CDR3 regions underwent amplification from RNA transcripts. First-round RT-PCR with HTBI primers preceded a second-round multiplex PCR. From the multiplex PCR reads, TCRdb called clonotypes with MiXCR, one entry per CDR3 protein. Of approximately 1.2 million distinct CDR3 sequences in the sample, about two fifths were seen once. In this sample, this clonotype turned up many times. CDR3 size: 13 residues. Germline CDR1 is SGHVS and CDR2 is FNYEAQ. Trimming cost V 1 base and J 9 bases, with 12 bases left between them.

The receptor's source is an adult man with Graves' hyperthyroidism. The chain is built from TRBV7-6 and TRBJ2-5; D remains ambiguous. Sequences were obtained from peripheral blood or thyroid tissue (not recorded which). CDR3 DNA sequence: TGTGCCAGCAGCTTAGGACTCGACCGGTCCCAGTACTTC. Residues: CASSLGLDRSQYF.